Shown below are 25 T cell receptor beta chains from a single sample sequenced in a study of blood T cell repertoires in COVID-19. Sequenced by immunoSEQ multiplex PCR; TCRdb stores in-frame clones only, minus some. Of approximately 100,000 clones listed, approximately 82% are singletons. Sequenced: peripheral blood. The receptors originated from a man aged 55-75 years with acute or convalescent COVID-19.

CDR3 coding DNA: TGCGCCAGCAGCTTGTCCGGGGGACAGGGGAGTCCTGAGCAGTTCTTC. It specifies CASSLSGGQGSPEQFF. V gene TRBV5-1 combines with J gene TRBJ2-1; 10 bases align to TRBD1. This CDR3 region has 16 residues. Trimming at V came to 1 base and at J to 9 bases, leaving 10 bases not matched to a gene. Per the germline V gene, CDR1 is SGHRS and CDR2 is YFSETQ.

The chain employs TRBV6-5 and TRBJ1-2, with a tentative D call TRBD1 (6 bases). CDR3 length equals 15 residues. V lost 9 bases, J lost 0 bases, and 17 bases lay in between. Germline V gene sequence: CDR1 MNHEY, CDR2 SVGAGI. The CDR3 DNA reads as TGTGCCAGTTCGACAGGATTATTAGCTAACTATGGCTACACCTTC. The encoded protein is CASSTGLLANYGYTF.

V usage is TRBV11-2 and J usage is TRBJ1-2, with TRBD1 identical over 7 bases. The CDR3 is 15 residues long. CDR1 SGHAT and CDR2 FQNNGV come from the germline V gene. V lost 5 bases, J lost 2 bases, and 8 bases stayed unmatched. The CDR3 sequence is CASSHPQGTNYGYTF. The CDR3 DNA follows: TGTGCCAGCAGCCACCCACAGGGGACCAACTATGGCTACACCTTC.

This chain connects TRBV6-5 to TRBJ1-4, with 10 bases lining up with TRBD1. CDR1 is MNHEY and CDR2 is SVGAGI in the germline V gene. The trim removed 6 bases at V and 7 bases at J, leaving 5 bases unmatched. The CDR3 sequence is 14 residues long. The CDR3 here is CASSRTGGGEKLFF. CDR3 nucleotide sequence: TGTGCCAGCAGCAGGACAGGGGGGGGTGAAAAACTGTTTTTT.

This rearrangement joins TRBV5-1 to TRBJ2-3, with 9 bases identical to TRBD1. CDR3 length equals 15 residues. J lost 2 bases, V lost 4 bases, and 5 bases had no gene match. CDR1 is SGHRS and CDR2 is YFSETQ in the germline V gene. The CDR3 DNA is TGCGCCAGCAGCGGGGGACAGGGAATCACAGATACGCAGTATTTT. This sequence encodes CASSGGQGITDTQYF.

This chain uses TRBV2 with TRBJ1-5; 7 bases match TRBD1. The V gene end was trimmed by 3 bases and the J gene end by 3 bases; junction bases not matched to a gene: 11. In germline, CDR1 is SNHLY, CDR2 FYNNEI. The CDR3 totals 17 residues. DNA of the CDR3: TGTGCCAGCAGTGATGGGCAGGGGGAGCCTCACAATCAGCCCCAGCATTTT. It is translated as CASSDGQGEPHNQPQHF.

This clone has only a few counts. The gene calls are TRBV30 and TRBJ2-7; TRBD1 aligns across 7 bases. The CDR3 extends over 16 amino acids. From germline, CDR1 is GTSNPN and CDR2 SVGIG (reference sequence). V lost 1 base and J lost 3; bases outside the gene matches: 12. The CDR3 DNA sequence: TGTGCCTGGAGTGGTGGGACAGCTAACCCTAACTACGAGCAGTACTTC. Protein: CAWSGGTANPNYEQYF.

This clone was detected only once. Written as DNA, the CDR3 is TGTGCCAGCAGCCGAGGGACAGGGGGCACAGATACGCAGTATTTT. It codes for CASSRGTGGTDTQYF. The J gene is TRBJ2-3, the V gene TRBV11-3; 10 nucleotides line up with TRBD1. There are 15 residues in the CDR3. Germline values: CDR1 SGHNT, CDR2 YENEEA. V gave up 5 bases and J gave up 1 base; unmatched junction bases: 3.

The rearrangement uses TRBV27 and TRBJ1-2, with TRBD1 identical over 12 bases. Unmatched junction bases numbered 4, after V lost 4 bases and J lost 4 bases. The germline V gene has CDR1 MNHEY and CDR2 SMNVEV (reference sequence). This CDR3 spans 15 amino acids. CDR3 in DNA: TGTGCCAGCAGTTCCGGGACAGGGGGCAGCTATGGCTACACCTTC. Translation gives CASSSGTGGSYGYTF.

The chain recombines TRBV19 with TRBJ1-3, with 7 bases fitting TRBD1. Germline assignment: CDR1 LNHDA and CDR2 SQIVND (reference sequence). The CDR3 contains 17 residues. Trimming removed 2 bases from V and 1 base from J; junction bases left unmatched: 8. CDR3 region: CASSISLRTGSGNTIYF. CDR3 bases: TGTGCCAGTAGTATATCGCTTAGGACAGGATCTGGAAACACCATATATTTT.

CDR3 DNA sequence: TGTGCCAGCAGTGCCAGGGTTGGTCAGCCCCAGCATTTT. This encodes CASSARVGQPQHF. This chain connects TRBV2 to TRBJ1-5; D perhaps matches TRBD1 (5 bases). V lost 4 bases and J lost 6, with 10 bases in between. CDR3 length: 13 amino acids. Germline CDR1 and CDR2: SNHLY and FYNNEI.

The chain combines TRBV7-8 with TRBJ1-4; 8 bases are a match to TRBD1. Germline values: CDR1 SGHVS, CDR2 FQNEAQ. The CDR3 is 19 amino acids. J lost 6 bases, V lost 5 bases, and 20 bases had no gene match. The CDR3 DNA sequence: TGTGCCAGCAGCCACGACGGACAGGGAAATAGGGAGGACGATGAAAAACTGTTTTTT. Encoded protein: CASSHDGQGNREDDEKLFF. The complete variable domain, with remaining parts taken from reference TRBV7-8 and TRBJ1-4, reads GAGVSQSPRYKVAKRGQDVALRCDPISGHVSLFWYQQALGQGPEFLTYFQNEAQLDKSGLPSDRFFAERPEGSVSTLKIQRTQQEDSAVYLCASSHDGQGNREDDEKLFFGSGTQLSVL.

This rearrangement joins TRBV2 to TRBJ2-1; D unresolved. Germline V gene sequence: CDR1 SNHLY, CDR2 FYNNEI. V gave up 4 bases and J gave up 0 bases, with 22 bases separating them. The CDR3 has 19 amino acids. The CDR3 reads CASSGPESEALSSYNEQFF. The CDR3 DNA follows: TGTGCCAGCAGTGGTCCGGAGAGCGAGGCTCTCAGCTCCTACAATGAGCAGTTCTTC.

This sequence joins TRBV6-5 and TRBJ1-5; TRBD1 aligns across 7 bases. Per the germline V gene, CDR1 is MNHEY and CDR2 is SVGAGI. CDR3 size: 15 residues. The J segment lost 4 bases and the V segment lost 7 bases, leaving 10 bases of the junction unmatched. The CDR3 loop reads CASIGQVGGNQPQHF. The CDR3 DNA sequence: TGTGCCAGCATAGGACAGGTCGGCGGAAATCAGCCCCAGCATTTT.

The CDR3 DNA reads as TGTGCCAGCAGTTACAAGGGACAGGGGGGGGGTTGGCCCCAGCATTTT. Its translation: CASSYKGQGGGWPQHF. V and J are TRBV6-5 and TRBJ1-5; 11 positions match TRBD1. Germline CDR1 MNHEY, CDR2 SVGAGI. The V and J ends lost 2 bases and 9 bases, in that order; junction bases with no gene match: 9. The CDR3 loop spans 16 amino acids.

The J gene is TRBJ1-1, the V gene TRBV28; no clear D gene. With 9 bases removed from V and 4 bases from J, the gap between germline ends came to 9 bases. CDR3 length equals 11 residues. Per germline, CDR1 MDHEN and CDR2 SYDVKM. The CDR3 coding sequence is TGTGCCAGTCAGGATTTCACTGAAGCTTTCTTT. Translated, it gives CASQDFTEAFF.

V gene TRBV19 combines with J gene TRBJ2-7, with TRBD2 as a possible D gene (5 bases). Per the germline V gene, CDR1 is LNHDA and CDR2 is SQIVND (reference sequence). V lost 3 bases and J 9 bases, leaving 15 bases between the germline ends. The CDR3 has 13 residues. The CDR3 region is CASSMTPPSGQYF. DNA for the CDR3: TGTGCCAGTAGTATGACACCCCCAAGCGGGCAGTACTTC.

The chain recombines TRBV7-3 with TRBJ2-1, with D maybe TRBD2 (5 bases). The CDR3 consists of 15 residues. Looked up from germline, CDR1 is SGHTA and CDR2 is FQGTGA. V was clipped by 5 bases and J by 0 bases, with 11 bases between them. The CDR3 nucleotides are TGTGCCAGCAGCCCTATGGGGAGCTCCTACAATGAGCAGTTCTTC. Its protein product is CASSPMGSSYNEQFF.

The chain combines TRBV5-8 with TRBJ2-1, with TRBD2 matching over 11 bases. V lost 4 bases, J lost 3 bases, and 6 bases stayed unmatched. The CDR3 runs 16 residues. Per the germline V gene, CDR1 is SGHTS and CDR2 is YDEGEE. The CDR3 reads CASSLFLAGGYNEQFF. The CDR3 region has the DNA TGTGCCAGCAGCCTCTTCCTAGCGGGGGGCTACAATGAGCAGTTCTTC.

This chain connects TRBV5-6 to TRBJ2-2, with 7 bases aligning to TRBD1. Germline loops: CDR1 SGHDT, CDR2 YYEEEE. V shed 5 bases and J 7 bases; nucleotides not matched to a gene: 14. The CDR3 spans 16 residues. DNA for the CDR3: TGTGCCAGCAGGTTGACAGGGTTGGAACACCGCGGGGAGCTGTTTTTT. Amino acid sequence: CASRLTGLEHRGELFF.

This chain joins TRBV28 and TRBJ1-6; tentatively, D is TRBD1 (6 bases). Between the trimmed V and J ends, which lost 6 bases and 7 bases, there was a span of 10 bases. CDR3 size: 13 residues. Per the germline V gene, CDR1 is MDHEN and CDR2 is SYDVKM. CDR3 loop: CASRGDTNSPLHF. In DNA form, the CDR3 reads TGTGCCAGCAGAGGGGACACGAATTCACCCCTCCACTTT.

This clone was counted once. The J gene is TRBJ2-2, the V gene TRBV3-1 (or the pseudogene TRBV3-2); possibly TRBD1 for D (6 bases). Trimming took off 1 base at V and 1 base at J, with 10 bases between the two ends. The CDR3 sequence is 16 residues long. Germline CDR1 is LGHDT and CDR2 is YNNKEL (reference sequence). For the CDR3, the DNA is TGTGCCAGCAGCCAAGCAGGGGATCTGAACACCGGGGAGCTGTTTTTT. It codes for CASSQAGDLNTGELFF.

The CDR3 is CASSIRGYHYEQYV. The CDR3 bases are TGTGCCAGCAGTATAAGGGGTTACCACTACGAGCAGTACGTC. This chain uses TRBV28 with TRBJ2-7; maybe TRBD1 (5 bases). The CDR3 contains 14 residues. Germline V lookup: CDR1 MDHEN, CDR2 SYDVKM. The V and J ends lost 5 bases and 3 bases respectively, with 14 bases between them.

The chain uses TRBV6-6 and TRBJ2-1, with 8 bases that match TRBD2. V trimming: 8 bases; J trimming: 7 bases; junction bases outside the gene matches: 10. Germline V gene lookup returns CDR1 MNHNY and CDR2 SVGAGI (reference sequence). This CDR3 is 14 amino acids long. The CDR3 DNA is TGTGCCAGCTGTTCCCCGGGGGGGCTTAATGAGCAGTTCTTC. Its protein product is CASCSPGGLNEQFF.

The chain uses TRBV5-5 and TRBJ1-5; D possibly corresponds to TRBD1 (5 bases). Germline CDR1 is SGHKS and CDR2 is YYEKEE (reference sequence). Trimming shortened V by 3 bases and J by 0 bases, and 10 bases separated the two germline ends. The CDR3 extends over 15 amino acids. The DNA of the CDR3 is TGTGCCAGCAGCTCCAGGGCAGATAGCAATCAGCCCCAGCATTTT. It codes for CASSSRADSNQPQHF.